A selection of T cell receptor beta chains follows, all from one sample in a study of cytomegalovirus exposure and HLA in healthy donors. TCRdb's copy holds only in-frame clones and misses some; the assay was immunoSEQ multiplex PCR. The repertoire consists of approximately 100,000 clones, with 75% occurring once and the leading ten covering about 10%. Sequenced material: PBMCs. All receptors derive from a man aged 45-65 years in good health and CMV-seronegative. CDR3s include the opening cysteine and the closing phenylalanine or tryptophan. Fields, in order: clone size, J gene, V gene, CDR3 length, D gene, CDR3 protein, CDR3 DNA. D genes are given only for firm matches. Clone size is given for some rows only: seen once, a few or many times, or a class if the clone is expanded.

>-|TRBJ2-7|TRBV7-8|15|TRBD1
CASSTAGQGSYEQYF
TGTGCCAGCAGCACCGCTGGACAGGGATCCTACGAGCAGTACTTC
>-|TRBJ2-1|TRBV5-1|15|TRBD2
CASGGGLAGANEQFF
TGCGCCAGCGGAGGGGGACTAGCGGGAGCTAATGAGCAGTTCTTC
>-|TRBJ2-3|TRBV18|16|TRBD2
CASSQTSGASTDTQYF
TGTGCCAGCTCACAAACTAGCGGGGCTAGCACAGATACGCAGTATTTT
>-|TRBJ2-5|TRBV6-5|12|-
CATHTGTGTQYF
TGTGCCACTCACACCGGGACTGGGACCCAGTACTTC
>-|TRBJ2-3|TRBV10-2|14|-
CASSGRLSADTQYF
TGCGCCAGCAGTGGGAGACTGAGCGCAGATACGCAGTATTTT
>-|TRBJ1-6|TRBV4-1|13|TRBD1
CASSPWDRSPLHF
TGCGCCAGCAGCCCTTGGGACAGGTCACCTCTCCACTTT
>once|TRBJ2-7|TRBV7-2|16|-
CASSLAVGAVPYEQYF
TGTGCCAGCAGCTTAGCGGTGGGAGCAGTCCCCTACGAGCAGTACTTC
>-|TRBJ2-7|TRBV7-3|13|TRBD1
CASSLTGGYEQYF
TGTGCCAGCAGCCTGACAGGGGGGTACGAGCAGTACTTC
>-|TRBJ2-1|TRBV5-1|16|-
CASTPRGDSGNNEQFF
TGCGCCAGCACCCCCAGGGGGGATAGCGGAAACAATGAGCAGTTCTTC
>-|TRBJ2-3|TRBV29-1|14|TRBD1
CSVWGTGESDTQYF
TGCAGCGTTTGGGGGACAGGGGAGTCCGATACGCAGTATTTT
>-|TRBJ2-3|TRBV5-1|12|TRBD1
CASGTGADTQYF
TGCGCCAGTGGGACAGGGGCAGATACGCAGTATTTT
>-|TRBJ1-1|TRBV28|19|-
CASSLWGATTGPSNTEAFF
TGTGCCAGCAGTTTATGGGGGGCTACAACAGGGCCCAGCAACACTGAAGCTTTCTTT
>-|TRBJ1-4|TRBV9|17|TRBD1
CASSPRQGVATNEKLFF
TGTGCCAGCAGCCCCCGACAGGGGGTCGCAACTAATGAAAAACTGTTTTTT
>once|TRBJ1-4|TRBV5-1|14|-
CASRSGASNEKLFF
TGCGCCAGCAGATCTGGGGCCTCAAATGAAAAACTGTTTTTT
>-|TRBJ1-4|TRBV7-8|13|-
CASSTSRGTGLFF
TGTGCCAGCAGTACCAGTAGGGGTACAGGGCTGTTTTTT
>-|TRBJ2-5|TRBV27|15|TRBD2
CASMNRPSGQETQYF
TGTGCCAGCATGAACCGCCCTAGCGGCCAAGAGACCCAGTACTTC
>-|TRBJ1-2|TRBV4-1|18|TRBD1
CASSQRSTGTGTIYGYTF
TGCGCCAGCAGCCAACGATCGACTGGGACAGGGACAATCTATGGCTACACCTTC
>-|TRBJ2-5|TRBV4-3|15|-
CASSQSGDFQETQYF
TGCGCCAGCAGCCAATCCGGGGACTTCCAAGAGACCCAGTACTTC
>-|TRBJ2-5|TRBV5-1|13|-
CASSLETRDTQYF
TGCGCCAGCAGCTTGGAGACTAGGGATACCCAGTACTTC
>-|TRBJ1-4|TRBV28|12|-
CASSLLQGGLFF
TGTGCCAGCAGTTTGTTACAGGGCGGACTGTTTTTT
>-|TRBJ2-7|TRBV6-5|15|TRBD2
CASSGRTSGSYEQYF
TGTGCCAGCAGTGGTCGGACTAGCGGCTCCTACGAGCAGTACTTC
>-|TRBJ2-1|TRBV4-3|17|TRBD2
CASSQDSGGRASDEQFF
TGCGCCAGCAGCCAAGATTCGGGCGGGAGGGCCTCTGATGAGCAGTTCTTC